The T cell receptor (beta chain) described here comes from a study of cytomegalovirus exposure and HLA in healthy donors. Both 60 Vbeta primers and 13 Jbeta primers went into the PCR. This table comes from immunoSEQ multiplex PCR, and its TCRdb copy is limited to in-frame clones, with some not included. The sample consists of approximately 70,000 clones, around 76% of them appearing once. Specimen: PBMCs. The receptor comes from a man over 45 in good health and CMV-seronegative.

CDR3 nucleotide sequence: TGTGCCAGCAGCTGGGACAGGGGAACCGGGGAGCTGTTTTTT. Encoded protein: CASSWDRGTGELFF. The rearrangement uses TRBV7-3 and TRBJ2-2; 10 bases map to TRBD1. Germline values: CDR1 SGHTA, CDR2 FQGTGA. The CDR3 has 14 residues. After removal of 4 bases from V and 5 bases from J, the junction contained 1 base not matched to a gene. Drawing the rest from reference TRBV7-3 and TRBJ2-2, the complete variable domain is GAGVSQTPSNKVTEKGKYVELRCDPISGHTALYWYRQSLGQGPEFLIYFQGTGAADDSGLPNDRFFAVRPEGSVSTLKIQRTERGDSAVYLCASSWDRGTGELFFGEGSRLTVL.